These 7 T cell receptor beta chains originate from one sample sequenced in a study of beta chain features in type 1 diabetes. cDNA synthesis used the whole RNA isolate, giving expressed TCRB sequences. Libraries were prepared by immunoSEQ multiplex PCR; TCRdb keeps only in-frame clonotypes and omits some of them. Of approximately 340,000 clones in the sample, over 13% are singletons; the top ten hold approximately 0.02%. The sample consisted of naive CD4+ T cells from blood. These receptors all come from a woman aged 18-35 years in good health.

This chain connects TRBV7-8 to TRBJ2-7, with D unclear. This CDR3 is built from 13 residues. V shed 2 bases and J shed 3 bases, with 8 bases lying between them. Germline loops: CDR1 SGHVS, CDR2 FQNEAQ. The CDR3 loop is CASSLYINYEQYF. The CDR3 DNA is TGTGCCAGCAGCTTATACATCAACTACGAGCAGTACTTC.

This clone was counted between two and nine times. This rearrangement joins TRBV7-2 to TRBJ1-5; 8 bases align to TRBD1. Germline CDR1 reads SGHTA; CDR2 reads FQGNSA. Trimming cost V 5 bases and J 6 bases; bases outside gene matches: 12. This CDR3 is 16 amino acids long. The CDR3 reads CASSERGQGGGQPQHF. The DNA for the CDR3 is TGTGCCAGCAGCGAACGCGGACAGGGAGGGGGTCAGCCCCAGCATTTT.

This clone has more than one count but fewer than ten. The J gene is TRBJ2-6, the V gene TRBV5-4, with D hard to call. In germline, CDR1 is SGHNT, CDR2 YYREEE (reference sequence). The CDR3 has 16 amino acids. Trimming removed 7 bases from V and 0 bases from J, with 14 bases in between. The CDR3 spells CASLPTFLSGANVLTF. Written as DNA, the CDR3 is TGTGCCAGCCTACCGACATTTCTCTCTGGGGCCAACGTCCTGACTTTC.

This chain uses TRBV18 with TRBJ2-7, with unresolved D. The CDR3 extends over 14 amino acids. Germline V CDR1 and CDR2: KGHSH, LQKENI. The ends were cut back, 3 bases at V and 1 base at J, with 10 bases in the middle. CDR3 coding DNA: TGTGCCAGCTCACCCTTCGATACTTCCTACGAGCAGTACTTC. Translated: CASSPFDTSYEQYF.

This clone was counted between two and nine times. This chain uses TRBV28 with TRBJ2-7; 7 positions agree with TRBD2. The CDR3 is 15 amino acids. Looked up from germline, CDR1 is MDHEN and CDR2 is SYDVKM. V lost 7 bases to trimming and J lost 0 bases; unmatched junction nucleotides: 9. CDR3 sequence reads: CASIPQAGLSYEQYF. CDR3 nucleotides: TGTGCCAGCATCCCTCAAGCGGGACTCTCCTACGAGCAGTACTTC. Based on the CDR3 plus reference TRBV28 and TRBJ2-7, the full variable domain is DVKVTQSSRYLVKRTGEKVFLECVQDMDHENMFWYRQDPGLGLRLIYFSYDVKMKEKGDIPEGYSVSREKKERFSLILESASTNQTSMYLCASIPQAGLSYEQYFGPGTRLTVT.

This clone has a handful of counts. This chain joins TRBV11-2 and TRBJ1-1, with D possibly being TRBD1 (6 bases). The CDR3 is 15 amino acids. The V end was cut by 2 bases, the J end by 2 bases, with 12 bases between. The germline V gene has CDR1 SGHAT and CDR2 FQNNGV. CDR3 sequence (DNA): TGTGCCAGCAGCTTATCGGACAGCTCCAACACTGAAGCTTTCTTT. It is translated as CASSLSDSSNTEAFF.

This clone came up a few times. The chain is built from TRBV5-1 and TRBJ2-7; no firm D call. Germline CDR1 and CDR2: SGHRS and YFSETQ. The V end was cut by 0 bases, the J end by 5 bases, with 12 bases between. The CDR3 runs 14 residues. The CDR3 spells CASSLGDSTHEQYF. DNA of the CDR3: TGCGCCAGCAGCTTGGGAGATAGCACCCACGAGCAGTACTTC.